These 22 T cell receptor beta chains were all obtained from the same sample, sequenced in a study of shared clonotypes between healthy human individuals. Method: immunoSEQ multiplex PCR; TCRdb's copy keeps in-frame clones and lacks some. The top ten clones hold around 0.29% of a sample with about 380,000 clones, 96% of them seen once. Sequencing used memory CD8+ T cells sorted from blood. Stated subset: CD45RO+ cells pooled with CCR7-negative TemRA cells. Receptors were obtained from a man aged 25-45 years in good health.

The CDR3 sequence is CASSLWWVNEQYF. CDR3 DNA sequence: TGTGCCAGCAGTTTATGGTGGGTGAACGAGCAGTACTTC. The chain is built from TRBV28 and TRBJ2-7; D gene unclear. Between the trimmed V and J ends, which lost 0 bases and 5 bases, there was a span of 8 bases. Germline CDR1 and CDR2: MDHEN and SYDVKM. CDR3 length: 13 residues.

The chain is built from TRBV4-1 and TRBJ2-2; D is tentatively TRBD1 or TRBD2 (5 bases each). V lost 0 bases and J lost 3, with 14 bases in between. From germline, CDR1 is MGHRA and CDR2 YSYEKL. This CDR3 has 17 residues. This CDR3 is CASSQDWDGKDTGELFF. For the CDR3, the DNA is TGCGCCAGCAGCCAAGATTGGGACGGGAAAGACACCGGGGAGCTGTTTTTT.

The V gene is TRBV7-2, the J gene TRBJ1-6; D not certain. The CDR3 spans 14 residues. V lost 2 bases, J lost 7 bases, and 9 bases lay in between. The germline gives CDR1 SGHTA, CDR2 FQGNSA. Here the CDR3 DNA reads TGTGCCAGCAGCTTATCCCAATTAAATTCACCCCTCCACTTT. Protein product: CASSLSQLNSPLHF.

The chain joins TRBV5-6 to TRBJ1-1; TRBD1 might be the D (5 bases). CDR1 and CDR2 (germline): SGHDT, YYEEEE. The CDR3 extends over 14 amino acids. The ends were cut back, 3 bases at V and 0 bases at J, with 9 bases in the middle. CDR3 bases: TGTGCCAGCAGCTGGCAGGGTATGAACACTGAAGCTTTCTTT. It codes for CASSWQGMNTEAFF. Full variable domain (remainder filled in from reference TRBV5-6 and TRBJ1-1): DAGVTQSPTHLIKTRGQQVTLRCSPKSGHDTVSWYQQALGQGPQFIFQYYEEEERQRGNFPDRFSGHQFPNYSSELNVNALLLGDSALYLCASSWQGMNTEAFFGQGTRLTVV.

This clone is a singleton in its sample. The genes are TRBV5-1 and TRBJ1-4; D gene unclear. This CDR3 region has 14 residues. V lost 2 bases to trimming and J lost 4 bases, with 9 bases between them. Germline V CDR1 and CDR2: SGHRS, YFSETQ. The CDR3 DNA reads as TGCGCCAGCAGCTTCGGGTCCGTTAATGAAAAACTGTTTTTT. It encodes CASSFGSVNEKLFF.

This clone has only one observation. The chain uses TRBV5-1 and TRBJ1-5, with D perhaps TRBD1 (5 bases). CDR1 is SGHRS, CDR2 YFSETQ, per germline. The V end was cut by 4 bases, the J end by 7 bases, with 12 bases between. The CDR3 spans 13 residues. The CDR3 DNA is TGCGCCAGCAGCCCCGCGGCAGGGCAGCCCCAGCATTTT. It encodes CASSPAAGQPQHF.

The genes are TRBV7-3 and TRBJ2-1; TRBD2 aligns across 10 bases. This CDR3 comprises 15 residues. The V and J ends lost 5 bases and 8 bases, in that order; junction bases with no gene match: 9. Germline V gene lookup returns CDR1 SGHTA and CDR2 FQGTGA. The CDR3 region has the DNA TGTGCCAGCAGCCTTAGCGGGAGGAGTTACGATGAGCAGTTCTTC. This encodes CASSLSGRSYDEQFF.

This chain uses TRBV27 with TRBJ2-2; 8 nucleotides align to TRBD1. Germline V gene lookup returns CDR1 MNHEY and CDR2 SMNVEV (reference sequence). J was trimmed by 6 bases and V by 6 bases; bases with no gene match: 12. This CDR3 has 16 residues. DNA for the CDR3: TGTGCCAGCAGCTCTCTGGACAGGGAAAGGTCCGGGGAGCTGTTTTTT. It encodes CASSSLDRERSGELFF.

This clone was observed once. This rearrangement joins TRBV6-5 to TRBJ2-2; 8 bases match TRBD2. Losses at the gene ends were 4 bases for V and 5 bases for J; bases not matched to a gene: 6. In germline, CDR1 is MNHEY, CDR2 SVGAGI. The CDR3 covers 15 residues. The CDR3 loop reads CASSWAGGGTGELFF. For the CDR3, the DNA is TGTGCCAGCAGTTGGGCGGGAGGTGGGACCGGGGAGCTGTTTTTT.

This chain connects TRBV5-6 to TRBJ2-5, with 14 bases that match TRBD2. The CDR3 consists of 18 residues. Trimming removed 4 bases from V and 4 bases from J; junction bases left unmatched: 12. Germline V gene lookup returns CDR1 SGHDT and CDR2 YYEEEE. CDR3 bases: TGTGCCAGCAGCCCTAGGACTAGCGGGAGGTTATGGGGAGAGACCCAGTACTTC. Protein sequence: CASSPRTSGRLWGETQYF.

The genes are TRBV5-4 and TRBJ2-2; TRBD1 agrees at 10 bases. With V trimmed by 3 bases and J by 7 bases, 6 bases remained unmatched. CDR3 length: 15 residues. Germline CDR1 is SGHNT and CDR2 is YYREEE (reference sequence). For the CDR3, the DNA is TGTGCCAGCAGCTCGGGACAGGGGAGGATCGGGGAGCTGTTTTTT. Its protein is CASSSGQGRIGELFF.

The chain uses TRBV28 and TRBJ1-5, with a tentative D call TRBD1 (5 bases). Trimming shortened V by 7 bases and J by 0 bases, and 10 bases separated the two germline ends. The CDR3 contains 14 residues. Germline CDR1 and CDR2: MDHEN and SYDVKM. This CDR3 reads CASTDGHSNQPQHF. DNA for the CDR3: TGTGCCAGCACCGATGGACATAGCAATCAGCCCCAGCATTTT.

This clone is a singleton in its sample. The chain combines TRBV5-1 with TRBJ1-2; TRBD1 agrees at 8 bases. This CDR3 has 15 residues. The germline CDR1 and CDR2 sequences are SGHRS and YFSETQ. The V segment lost 7 bases and the J segment 6 bases; nucleotides outside the gene matches: 14. The CDR3 region has the DNA TGCGCCAGCCGTAAAATTACAGGGGGGATGAATGGCTACACCTTC. Translation: CASRKITGGMNGYTF.

V and J are TRBV23-1 and TRBJ2-1; the match to TRBD2 covers 14 bases. TRBV23-1 is reported as an ORF; its role is uncertain. The J segment lost 6 bases and the V segment lost 0 bases, leaving 4 bases of the junction unmatched. The CDR3 spans 17 residues. In DNA form, the CDR3 reads TGCGCCAGCAGTCAATCAGGGGGGACTAGCGGGAGCAATGAGCAGTTCTTC. It codes for CASSQSGGTSGSNEQFF.

The V call is TRBV5-3, the J call TRBJ2-7, with 7 bases aligning to TRBD1. TRBV5-3 is reported as an ORF; its role is uncertain. Germline trimming cut 8 bases from V and 2 bases from J; bases unmatched to any gene: 13. The CDR3 extends over 15 amino acids. Written as DNA, the CDR3 is TGTGCCAGCGAGACAGGGTCAACCCTTACCTACGAGCAGTACTTC. As protein: CASETGSTLTYEQYF.

The chain joins TRBV7-9 to TRBJ2-1; tentative D call: TRBD1 (6 bases). Germline V lookup: CDR1 SEHNR, CDR2 FQNEAQ (reference sequence). The CDR3 extends over 11 amino acids. Trimming removed 5 bases at V and 9 bases at J, with 8 bases between. CDR3 in DNA: TGTGCCAGCAGCCCACAGGGTGAGCAGTTCTTC. It codes for CASSPQGEQFF.

The genes are TRBV11-3 and TRBJ1-1; D call uncertain. Germline-derived CDR1 and CDR2 are SGHNT and YENEEA. This CDR3 has 13 amino acids. The V gene lost 4 bases and the J gene lost 1 base, with 7 bases spanning the gap. As DNA, the CDR3 is TGTGCCAGCAGCTCCTACCCGAACACTGAAGCTTTCTTT. It encodes CASSSYPNTEAFF.

The rearrangement links TRBV28 to TRBJ2-3; TRBD2 aligns across 14 bases. From germline, CDR1 is MDHEN and CDR2 SYDVKM. The CDR3 totals 17 residues. Trimming cost V 3 bases and J 6 bases; bases outside gene matches: 8. The CDR3 reads CASSLGLAGAVADTQYF. CDR3 DNA: TGTGCCAGCAGTTTGGGACTAGCGGGAGCAGTGGCGGATACGCAGTATTTT.

The J gene is TRBJ2-7, the V gene TRBV28, with D possibly called TRBD1 or TRBD2 (5 bases each). This CDR3 has 12 residues. The V gene lost 8 bases and the J gene lost 2 bases, with 10 bases spanning the gap. The germline V gene has CDR1 MDHEN and CDR2 SYDVKM. DNA of the CDR3: TGTGCCAGCGGACGGGACGCCTACGAGCAGTACTTC. Translating it yields CASGRDAYEQYF.

CDR3 protein: CAWSVWGVAGGTDTQYF. The CDR3 DNA is TGTGCCTGGAGTGTATGGGGAGTAGCGGGAGGGACAGATACGCAGTATTTT. The chain recombines TRBV30 with TRBJ2-3; 11 bases fit TRBD2. V lost 0 bases to trimming and J lost 3 bases; unmatched junction nucleotides: 8. The V gene's germline CDR1 is GTSNPN and CDR2 SVGIG (reference sequence). The CDR3 contains 17 residues.

This chain joins TRBV14 and TRBJ2-1; the D gene is possibly TRBD2 (5 bases). The CDR3 is made up of 17 amino acids. CDR1 is SGHDN and CDR2 is FVKESK in the germline V gene. The V end lost 0 bases, the J end lost 2 bases, and 14 bases lay between the germline ends. The CDR3 region has the DNA TGTGCCAGCAGCCAAGATCTTTTCGGGGTTACCTACAATGAGCAGTTCTTC. Its translation: CASSQDLFGVTYNEQFF.

The J gene is TRBJ2-7, the V gene TRBV2, with D tentatively TRBD2 (5 bases). V was cut by 4 bases and J by 0 bases, with 13 bases left in between. The CDR3 is made up of 15 amino acids. Germline V gives CDR1 SNHLY, CDR2 FYNNEI. In DNA form, the CDR3 reads TGTGCCAGCAGTGCGCTAGCTCTAAGCTCCTACGAGCAGTACTTC. It translates to CASSALALSSYEQYF.